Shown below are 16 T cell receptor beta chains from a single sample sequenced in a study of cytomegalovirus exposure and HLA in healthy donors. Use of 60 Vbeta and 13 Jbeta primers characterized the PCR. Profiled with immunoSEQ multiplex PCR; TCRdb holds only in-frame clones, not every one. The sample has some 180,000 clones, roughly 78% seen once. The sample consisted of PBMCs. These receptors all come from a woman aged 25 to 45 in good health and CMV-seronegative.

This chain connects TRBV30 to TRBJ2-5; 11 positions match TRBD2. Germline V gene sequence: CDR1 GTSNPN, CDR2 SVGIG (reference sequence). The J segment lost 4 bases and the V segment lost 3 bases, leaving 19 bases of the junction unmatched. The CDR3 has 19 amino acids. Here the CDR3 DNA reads TGTGCCTGGAGCCGAAGTAGGGGTAGCGGGGGGGCGTATGGAGAGACCCAGTACTTC. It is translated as CAWSRSRGSGGAYGETQYF.

CDR3 amino acids: CASSEGSGNQPQHF. The CDR3 coding sequence is TGTGCCAGCAGTGAAGGGTCCGGGAATCAGCCCCAGCATTTT. The V call is TRBV2, the J call TRBJ1-5; unclear D gene. This CDR3 comprises 14 residues. Germline V gives CDR1 SNHLY, CDR2 FYNNEI. The V end lost 1 base, the J end lost 4 bases, and 8 bases lay between the germline ends. The whole variable domain, remainder taken from reference TRBV2 and TRBJ1-5, is EPEVTQTPSHQVTQMGQEVILRCVPISNHLYFYWYRQILGQKVEFLVSFYNNEISEKSEIFDDQFSVERPDGSNFTLKIRSTKLEDSAMYFCASSEGSGNQPQHFGDGTRLSIL.

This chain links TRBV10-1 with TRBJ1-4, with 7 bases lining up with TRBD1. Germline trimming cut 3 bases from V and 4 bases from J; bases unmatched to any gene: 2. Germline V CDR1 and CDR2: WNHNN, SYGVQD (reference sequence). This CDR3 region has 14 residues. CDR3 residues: CASSEGQVNEKLFF. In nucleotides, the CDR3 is TGCGCCAGCAGTGAAGGACAGGTTAATGAAAAACTGTTTTTT.

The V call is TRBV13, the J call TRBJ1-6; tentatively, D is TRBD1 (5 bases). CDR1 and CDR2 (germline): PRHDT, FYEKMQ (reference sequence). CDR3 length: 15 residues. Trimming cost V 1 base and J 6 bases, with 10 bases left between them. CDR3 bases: TGTGCCAGCAGCTTAGTAGGGGATCTTAATTCACCCCTCCACTTT. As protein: CASSLVGDLNSPLHF.

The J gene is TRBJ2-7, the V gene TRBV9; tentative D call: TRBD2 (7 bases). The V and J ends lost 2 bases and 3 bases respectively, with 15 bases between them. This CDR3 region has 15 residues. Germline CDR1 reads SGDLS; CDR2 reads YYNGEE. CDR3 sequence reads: CASSVRGGPFYEQYF. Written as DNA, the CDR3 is TGTGCCAGCAGCGTGAGGGGGGGCCCCTTCTACGAGCAGTACTTC.

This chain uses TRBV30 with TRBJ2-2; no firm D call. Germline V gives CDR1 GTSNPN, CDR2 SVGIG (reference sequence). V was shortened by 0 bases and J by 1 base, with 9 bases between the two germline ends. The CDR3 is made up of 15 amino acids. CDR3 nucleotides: TGTGCCTGGAGTGTAGTACAGAAGAACACCGGGGAGCTGTTTTTT. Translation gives CAWSVVQKNTGELFF.

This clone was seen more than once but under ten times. The CDR3 sequence is CASSFEGATNEKLFF. In DNA form, the CDR3 reads TGTGCCAGCAGCTTTGAGGGAGCAACTAATGAAAAACTGTTTTTT. The V call is TRBV7-2, the J call TRBJ1-4; D not resolved. CDR3 size: 15 residues. Germline CDR1 reads SGHTA; CDR2 reads FQGNSA. Trimming took 3 bases from V and 0 from J, leaving 8 bases between them.

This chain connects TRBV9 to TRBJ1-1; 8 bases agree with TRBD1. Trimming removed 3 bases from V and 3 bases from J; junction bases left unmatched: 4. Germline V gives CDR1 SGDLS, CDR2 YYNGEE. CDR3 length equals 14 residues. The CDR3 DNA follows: TGTGCCAGCAGCGGGGGGACAGGAGACACTGAAGCTTTCTTT. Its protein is CASSGGTGDTEAFF.

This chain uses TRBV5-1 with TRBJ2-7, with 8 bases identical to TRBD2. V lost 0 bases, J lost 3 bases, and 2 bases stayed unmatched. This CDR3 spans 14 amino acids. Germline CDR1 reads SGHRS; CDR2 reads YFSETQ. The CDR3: CASSLGTSNYEQYF. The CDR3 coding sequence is TGCGCCAGCAGCTTGGGGACTAGCAACTACGAGCAGTACTTC.

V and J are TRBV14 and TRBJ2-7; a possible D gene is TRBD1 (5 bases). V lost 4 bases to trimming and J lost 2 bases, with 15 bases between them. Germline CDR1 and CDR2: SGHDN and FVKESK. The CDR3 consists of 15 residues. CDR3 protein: CASSLAPTATYEQYF. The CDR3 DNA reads TGTGCCAGCAGCCTAGCTCCGACAGCCACCTACGAGCAGTACTTC.

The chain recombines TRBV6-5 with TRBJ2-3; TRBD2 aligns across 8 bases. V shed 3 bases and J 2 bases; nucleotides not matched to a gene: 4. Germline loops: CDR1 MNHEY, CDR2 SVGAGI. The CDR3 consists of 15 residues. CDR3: CASSYSGAFTDTQYF. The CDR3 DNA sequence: TGTGCCAGCAGTTATAGCGGGGCGTTCACAGATACGCAGTATTTT.

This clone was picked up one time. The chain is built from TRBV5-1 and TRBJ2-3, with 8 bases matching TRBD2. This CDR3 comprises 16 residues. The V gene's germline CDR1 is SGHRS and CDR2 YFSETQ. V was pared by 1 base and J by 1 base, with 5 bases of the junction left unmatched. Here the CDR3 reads CASSLISGDGTDTQYF. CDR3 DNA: TGCGCCAGCAGCTTGATTAGCGGGGACGGCACAGATACGCAGTATTTT.

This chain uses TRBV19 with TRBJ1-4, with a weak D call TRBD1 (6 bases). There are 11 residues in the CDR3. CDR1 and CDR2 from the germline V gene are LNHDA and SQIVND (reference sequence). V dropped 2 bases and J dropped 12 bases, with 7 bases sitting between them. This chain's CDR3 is CASSISGELFF. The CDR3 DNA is TGTGCCAGTAGTATATCAGGGGAACTGTTTTTT.

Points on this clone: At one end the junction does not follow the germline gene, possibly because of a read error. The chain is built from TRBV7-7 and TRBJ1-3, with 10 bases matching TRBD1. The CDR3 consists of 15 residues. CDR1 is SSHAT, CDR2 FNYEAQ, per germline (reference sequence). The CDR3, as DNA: TGTGCTAGCAGCTTCGACAGGGGGCCTGGAAACACCATATATTTT. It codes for CASSFDRGPGNTIYF.

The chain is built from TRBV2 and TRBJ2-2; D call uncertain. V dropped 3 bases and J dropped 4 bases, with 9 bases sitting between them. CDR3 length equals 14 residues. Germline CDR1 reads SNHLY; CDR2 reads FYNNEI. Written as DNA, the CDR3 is TGTGCCAGCAGTGAGAGTCGCCGCACCGGGGAGCTGTTTTTT. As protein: CASSESRRTGELFF.

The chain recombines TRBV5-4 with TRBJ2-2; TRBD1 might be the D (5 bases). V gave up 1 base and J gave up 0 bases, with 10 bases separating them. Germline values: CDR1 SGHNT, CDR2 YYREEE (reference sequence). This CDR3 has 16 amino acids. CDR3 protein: CASSLSTGTNTGELFF. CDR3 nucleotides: TGTGCCAGCAGCTTGAGTACAGGAACGAACACCGGGGAGCTGTTTTTT.